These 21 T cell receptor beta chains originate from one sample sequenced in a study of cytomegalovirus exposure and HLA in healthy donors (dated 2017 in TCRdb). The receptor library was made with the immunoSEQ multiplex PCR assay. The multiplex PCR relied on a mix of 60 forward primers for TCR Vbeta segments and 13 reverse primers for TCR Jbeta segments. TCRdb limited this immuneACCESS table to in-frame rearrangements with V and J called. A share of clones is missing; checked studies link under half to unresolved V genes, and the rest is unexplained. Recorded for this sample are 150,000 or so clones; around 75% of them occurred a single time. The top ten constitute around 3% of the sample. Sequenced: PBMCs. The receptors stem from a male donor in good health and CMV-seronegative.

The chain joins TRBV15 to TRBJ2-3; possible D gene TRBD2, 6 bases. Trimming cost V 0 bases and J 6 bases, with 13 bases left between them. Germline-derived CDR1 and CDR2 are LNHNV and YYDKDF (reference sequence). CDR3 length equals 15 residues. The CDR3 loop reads CATSRDRRGGDTQYF. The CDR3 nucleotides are TGTGCCACCAGCAGAGATCGTAGGGGAGGCGATACGCAGTATTTT. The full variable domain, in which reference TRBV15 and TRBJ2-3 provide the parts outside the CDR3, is DAMVIQNPRYQVTQFGKPVTLSCSQTLNHNVMYWYQQKSSQAPKLLFHYYDKDFNNEADTPDNFQSRRPNTSFCFLDIRSPGLGDTAMYLCATSRDRRGGDTQYFGPGTRLTVL.

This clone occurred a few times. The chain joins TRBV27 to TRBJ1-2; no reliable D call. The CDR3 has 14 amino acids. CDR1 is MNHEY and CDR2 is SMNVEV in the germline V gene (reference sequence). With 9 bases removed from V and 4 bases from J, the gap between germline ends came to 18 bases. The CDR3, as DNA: TGTGCCAGTCGCGCGGCGGGTAGTCCCTATGGCTACACCTTC. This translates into CASRAAGSPYGYTF.

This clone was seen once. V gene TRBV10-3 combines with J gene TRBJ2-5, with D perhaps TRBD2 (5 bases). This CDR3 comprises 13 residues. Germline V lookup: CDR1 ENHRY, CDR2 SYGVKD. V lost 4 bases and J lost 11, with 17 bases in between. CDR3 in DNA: TGTGCCATCAGTGGCGCGGGCAGGAAGGAGCAGTACTTC. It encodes CAISGAGRKEQYF.

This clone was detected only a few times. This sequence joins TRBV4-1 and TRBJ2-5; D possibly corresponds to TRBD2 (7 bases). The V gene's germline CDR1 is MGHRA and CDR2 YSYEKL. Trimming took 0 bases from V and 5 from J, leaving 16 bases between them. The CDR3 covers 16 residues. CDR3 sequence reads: CASSQDGRGAWETQYF. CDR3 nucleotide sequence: TGCGCCAGCAGCCAAGATGGGAGGGGGGCATGGGAGACCCAGTACTTC.

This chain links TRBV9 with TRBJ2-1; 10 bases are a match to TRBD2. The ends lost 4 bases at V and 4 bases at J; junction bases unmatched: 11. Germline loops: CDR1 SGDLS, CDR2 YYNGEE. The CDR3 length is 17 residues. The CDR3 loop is CASSPPWGTSVYNEQFF. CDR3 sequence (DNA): TGTGCCAGCAGCCCCCCTTGGGGGACTAGCGTTTACAATGAGCAGTTCTTC. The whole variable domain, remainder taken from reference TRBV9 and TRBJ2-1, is DSGVTQTPKHLITATGQRVTLRCSPRSGDLSVYWYQQSLDQGLQFLIQYYNGEERAKGNILERFSAQQFPDLHSELNLSSLELGDSALYFCASSPPWGTSVYNEQFFGPGTRLTVL.

This chain's CDR3 is CASSLVAAGGGETQYF. The DNA for the CDR3 is TGTGCCAGCAGCTTGGTCGCAGCGGGGGGAGGTGAGACCCAGTACTTC. The gene calls are TRBV7-2 and TRBJ2-5; TRBD2 aligns across 9 bases. This CDR3 has 16 residues. Germline V lookup: CDR1 SGHTA, CDR2 FQGNSA. The junction had 10 bases not matched to a gene; V was cut back by 3 bases and J by 5 bases.

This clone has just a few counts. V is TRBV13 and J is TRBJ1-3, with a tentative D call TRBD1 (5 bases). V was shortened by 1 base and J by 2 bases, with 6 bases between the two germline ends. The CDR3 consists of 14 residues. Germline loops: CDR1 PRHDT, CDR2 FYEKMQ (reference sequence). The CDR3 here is CASSLVGAGNTIYF. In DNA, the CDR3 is TGTGCCAGCAGCTTAGTAGGGGCTGGAAACACCATATATTTT.

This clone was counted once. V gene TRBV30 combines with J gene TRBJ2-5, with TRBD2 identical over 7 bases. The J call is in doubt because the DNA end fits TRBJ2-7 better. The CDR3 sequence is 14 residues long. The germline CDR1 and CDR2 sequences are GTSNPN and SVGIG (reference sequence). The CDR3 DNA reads TGTGCCTGGAGTGCTACTTGGGGGGGCTACGAGCAGTACTTC. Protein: CAWSATWGGYEQYF.

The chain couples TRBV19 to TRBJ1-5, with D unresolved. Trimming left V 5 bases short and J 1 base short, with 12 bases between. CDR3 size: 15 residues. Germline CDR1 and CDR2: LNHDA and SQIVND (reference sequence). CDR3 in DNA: TGTGCCAGTAGTCGCGCAGGTGGGAGCAATCAGCCCCAGCATTTT. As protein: CASSRAGGSNQPQHF.

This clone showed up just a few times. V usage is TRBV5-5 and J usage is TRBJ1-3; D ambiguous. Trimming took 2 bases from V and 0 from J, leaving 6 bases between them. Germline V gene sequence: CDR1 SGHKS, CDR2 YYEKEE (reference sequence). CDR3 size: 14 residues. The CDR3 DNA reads TGTGCCAGCAGCTTAATGAGCTCTGGAAACACCATATATTTT. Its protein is CASSLMSSGNTIYF.

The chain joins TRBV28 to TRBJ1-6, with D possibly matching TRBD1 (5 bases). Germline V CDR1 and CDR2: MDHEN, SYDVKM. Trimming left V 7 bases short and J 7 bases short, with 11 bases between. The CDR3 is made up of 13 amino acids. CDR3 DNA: TGTGCCAGCATAAAACAGGCCAATTCACCCCTCCACTTT. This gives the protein CASIKQANSPLHF.

The CDR3 DNA reads as TGTGCCAGCAGTTTTAGGGACAGCTACGAGCAGTACTTC. Its protein product is CASSFRDSYEQYF. This rearrangement joins TRBV6-5 to TRBJ2-7, with TRBD1 matching 7 bases. Looked up from germline, CDR1 is MNHEY and CDR2 is SVGAGI. The CDR3 runs to 13 residues. V shed 4 bases and J 3 bases; nucleotides not matched to a gene: 3.

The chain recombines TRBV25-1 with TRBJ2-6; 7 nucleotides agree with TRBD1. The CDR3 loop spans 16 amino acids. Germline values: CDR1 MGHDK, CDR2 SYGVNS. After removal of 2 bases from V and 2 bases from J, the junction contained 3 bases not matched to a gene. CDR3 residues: CASSELQGAGANVLTF. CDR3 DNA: TGTGCCAGCAGTGAACTCCAGGGGGCTGGGGCCAACGTCCTGACTTTC.

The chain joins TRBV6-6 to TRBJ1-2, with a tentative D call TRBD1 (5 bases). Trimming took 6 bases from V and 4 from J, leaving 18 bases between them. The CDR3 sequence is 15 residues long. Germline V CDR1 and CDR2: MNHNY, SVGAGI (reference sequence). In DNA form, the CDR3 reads TGTGCCAGCAGGGAAGGCCACGGGGGGAGCTATGGCTACACCTTC. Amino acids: CASREGHGGSYGYTF.

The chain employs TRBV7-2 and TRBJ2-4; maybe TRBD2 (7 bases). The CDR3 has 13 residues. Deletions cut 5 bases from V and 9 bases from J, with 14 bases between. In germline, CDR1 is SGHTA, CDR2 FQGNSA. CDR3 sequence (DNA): TGTGCCAGCAGCCTCGGACTAGGGGGCATTCAGTACTTC. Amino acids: CASSLGLGGIQYF.

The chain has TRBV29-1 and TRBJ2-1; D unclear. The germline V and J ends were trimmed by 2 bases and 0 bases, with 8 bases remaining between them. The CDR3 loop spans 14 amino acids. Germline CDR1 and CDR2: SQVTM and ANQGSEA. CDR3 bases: TGCAGCGTTGAACGACTGAGCTCCTACAATGAGCAGTTCTTC. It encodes CSVERLSSYNEQFF.

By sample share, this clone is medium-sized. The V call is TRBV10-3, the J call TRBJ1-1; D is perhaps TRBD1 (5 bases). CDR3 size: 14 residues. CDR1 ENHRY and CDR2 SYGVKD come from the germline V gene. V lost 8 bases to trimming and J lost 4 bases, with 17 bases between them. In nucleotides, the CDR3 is TGTGCCATCCGCCCCGACCAGGGAGGCACTGAAGCTTTCTTT. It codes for CAIRPDQGGTEAFF.

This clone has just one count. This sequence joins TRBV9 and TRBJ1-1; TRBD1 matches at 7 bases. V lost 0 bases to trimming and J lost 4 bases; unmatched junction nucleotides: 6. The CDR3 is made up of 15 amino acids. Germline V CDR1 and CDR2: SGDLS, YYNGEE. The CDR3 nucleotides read TGTGCCAGCAGCGTAGAAGCAGGGGGATCCACTGAAGCTTTCTTT. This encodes CASSVEAGGSTEAFF.

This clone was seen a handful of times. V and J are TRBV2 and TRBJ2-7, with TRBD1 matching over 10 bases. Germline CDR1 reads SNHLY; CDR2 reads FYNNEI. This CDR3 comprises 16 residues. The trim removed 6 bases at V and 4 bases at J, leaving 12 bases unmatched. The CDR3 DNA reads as TGTGCCAGCAGCACCGGGACAGGGGAAGGATTGTACGAGCAGTACTTC. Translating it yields CASSTGTGEGLYEQYF.

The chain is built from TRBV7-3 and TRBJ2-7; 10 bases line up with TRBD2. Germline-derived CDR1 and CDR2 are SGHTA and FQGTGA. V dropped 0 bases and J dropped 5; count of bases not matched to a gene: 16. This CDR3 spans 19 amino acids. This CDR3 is CASSLTHPSGSTMRDEQYF. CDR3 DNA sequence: TGTGCCAGCAGCTTAACCCACCCTAGCGGGAGTACAATGAGGGACGAGCAGTACTTC.

DNA of the CDR3: TGCGCCAGCAGCGTAGTGCGGACTAGCGTACAGAACACCGGGGAGCTGTTTTTT. Its protein product is CASSVVRTSVQNTGELFF. This chain links TRBV4-3 with TRBJ2-2; 9 bases fit TRBD2. The germline V gene encodes CDR1 LGHNA and CDR2 YSLEER. CDR3 length: 18 residues. The V gene end was trimmed by 5 bases and the J gene end by 1 base; junction bases not matched to a gene: 11.